What follows are 23 T cell receptor beta chains derived from one specimen sequenced in a study of OX40 agonist ivuxolimab in advanced cancers. Generated by immunoSEQ multiplex PCR, the TCRdb table keeps only in-frame clones and is missing some. This table has more than 65,000 clones, approximately 84% appearing once. The input for sequencing was CD4+ or CD8+ T cells sorted from blood, taken in a trial of the OX40 agonist ivuxolimab. The receptors come from an adult with an advanced solid tumor such as melanoma, head and neck, liver or kidney cancer.

This clone was detected only once. The chain joins TRBV5-6 to TRBJ1-1; the D gene is possibly TRBD1 (5 bases). V gave up 4 bases and J gave up 1 base, with 11 bases separating them. The V gene's germline CDR1 is SGHDT and CDR2 YYEEEE. The CDR3 extends over 14 amino acids. The CDR3 region has the DNA TGTGCCAGCAGCCTCAGACAGTGGAACACTGAAGCTTTCTTT. This gives the protein CASSLRQWNTEAFF.

V is TRBV27 and J is TRBJ2-5; D might be TRBD2 (6 bases). CDR1 and CDR2 (germline): MNHEY, SMNVEV (reference sequence). With 4 bases removed from V and 9 bases from J, the gap between germline ends came to 15 bases. The CDR3 runs to 13 residues. Here the CDR3 reads CASSSRTTGAQYF. The CDR3 nucleotides are TGTGCCAGCAGTTCCCGGACTACCGGGGCCCAGTACTTC.

The chain combines TRBV25-1 with TRBJ2-7; 16 bases match TRBD2. After removal of 3 bases from V and 2 bases from J, the junction contained 7 bases not matched to a gene. The CDR3 is 18 amino acids. Germline values: CDR1 MGHDK, CDR2 SYGVNS. The CDR3 reads CASSEKAGTSGRAYEQYF. In nucleotides, the CDR3 is TGTGCCAGCAGTGAGAAAGCCGGGACTAGCGGGAGGGCCTACGAGCAGTACTTC.

The chain carries TRBV5-4 and TRBJ1-3; the D is unclear. The CDR3 runs to 14 residues. Trimming pared 0 bases from V and 0 bases from J, leaving 4 bases between. Germline lookup yields CDR1 SGHNT and CDR2 YYREEE (reference sequence). The DNA of the CDR3 is TGTGCCAGCAGCTTGGACAGCTCTGGAAACACCATATATTTT. This sequence encodes CASSLDSSGNTIYF.

V usage is TRBV27 and J usage is TRBJ2-6; 8 positions match TRBD2. Losses at the gene ends were 6 bases for V and 0 bases for J; bases not matched to a gene: 7. This CDR3 spans 17 amino acids. From germline, CDR1 is MNHEY and CDR2 SMNVEV (reference sequence). The CDR3, as DNA: TGTGCCAGCAGCTTAGCGGGGCCCTTCTCTGGGGCCAACGTCCTGACTTTC. It is translated as CASSLAGPFSGANVLTF.

This sequence joins TRBV6-6 and TRBJ2-7; D is tentatively TRBD1 or TRBD2 (6 bases each). Looked up from germline, CDR1 is MNHNY and CDR2 is SVGAGI (reference sequence). The CDR3 spans 14 residues. The V end was cut by 7 bases, the J end by 5 bases, with 18 bases between. CDR3 DNA: TGTGCCAGCAAAATAGGGGGGAGAGAGGACGAGCAGTACTTC. Translated, it gives CASKIGGREDEQYF.

The chain is built from TRBV1 and TRBJ1-2. TRBV1 is an annotated pseudogene. The CDR3 is 16 residues long. This chain's CDR3 is CTSRRTRLRKTYGYTF. The CDR3 DNA follows: TGCACCAGCAGACGCACACGTTTGCGAAAGACCTATGGCTACACCTTC.

J is TRBJ1-2 and V is TRBV23-1; a weak D match, TRBD1 (6 bases). TRBV23-1 is labeled an ORF, and its function is uncertain. V lost 0 bases to trimming and J lost 5 bases, with 13 bases between them. The CDR3 is made up of 15 amino acids. The CDR3 coding sequence is TGCGCCAGCAGTCAATCGGGGGGCAGCAGGTATGGCTACACCTTC. It specifies CASSQSGGSRYGYTF.

V and J are TRBV19 and TRBJ1-1, with D hard to call. CDR1 LNHDA and CDR2 SQIVND come from the germline V gene (reference sequence). The CDR3 is 18 residues long. V was shortened by 4 bases and J by 1 base, with 22 bases between the two germline ends. The CDR3 nucleotides are TGTGCCAGTAGTACCCCACCACATTACTTAACGGGGAACACTGAAGCTTTCTTT. It yields the protein CASSTPPHYLTGNTEAFF.

The chain has TRBV2 and TRBJ1-1; possibly TRBD1 for D (5 bases). The ends were cut back, 5 bases at V and 1 base at J, with 8 bases in the middle. Looked up from germline, CDR1 is SNHLY and CDR2 is FYNNEI. The CDR3 sequence is 13 residues long. This chain's CDR3 is CASSSDRNTEAFF. For the CDR3, the DNA is TGTGCCAGCAGTAGTGACAGGAACACTGAAGCTTTCTTT.

V gene TRBV20-1 combines with J gene TRBJ1-1; no firm D call. Germline loops: CDR1 DFQATT, CDR2 SNEGSKA (reference sequence). CDR3 length: 11 residues. The CDR3 bases are TGCGCTCTCTCCGGGAACACTGAAGCTTTCTTT. It codes for CALSGNTEAFF.

This clone was recorded a few times. The chain recombines TRBV4-3 with TRBJ2-2; TRBD2 is a possible D gene (6 bases). Per the germline V gene, CDR1 is LGHNA and CDR2 is YSLEER. The length of the CDR3 is 14 residues. The V end was cut by 1 base, the J end by 3 bases, with 6 bases between. The CDR3 protein is CASSQGRDTGELFF. As DNA, the CDR3 is TGCGCCAGCAGCCAAGGGAGGGACACCGGGGAGCTGTTTTTT.

The V and J genes are TRBV21-1 and TRBJ1-1. TRBV21-1 corresponds to a pseudogene. There are 13 residues in the CDR3. Here the CDR3 reads CATEGGGDTEAFF. The CDR3 bases are TGTGCCACCGAGGGGGGAGGCGACACTGAAGCTTTCTTT.

This chain links TRBV5-4 with TRBJ2-5; 13 nucleotides line up with TRBD2. There are 16 residues in the CDR3. V was clipped by 4 bases and J by 2 bases; unmatched bases: 5. The germline CDR1 and CDR2 sequences are SGHNT and YYREEE (reference sequence). DNA of the CDR3: TGTGCCAGCAGCGTCAGACTAGCGGGGGGACAAGAGACCCAGTACTTC. Amino acids: CASSVRLAGGQETQYF. Full variable domain (rest looked up from reference TRBV5-4 and TRBJ2-5): ETGVTQSPTHLIKTRGQQVTLRCSSQSGHNTVSWYQQALGQGPQFIFQYYREEENGRGNFPPRFSGLQFPNYSSELNVNALELDDSALYLCASSVRLAGGQETQYFGPGTRLLVL.

The chain employs TRBV2 and TRBJ2-7, with D hard to call. Germline CDR1 is SNHLY and CDR2 is FYNNEI. The V gene lost 10 bases and the J gene lost 4 bases, with 20 bases spanning the gap. The CDR3 length is 14 residues. This CDR3 is CATLPSNWDYEQYF. CDR3 sequence (DNA): TGTGCCACCCTACCCTCTAATTGGGATTACGAGCAGTACTTC.

CDR3 bases: TGTGCCAGCAGCTTTACGGGCCTAACCTACGAGCAGTACTTC. It yields the protein CASSFTGLTYEQYF. The rearrangement joins TRBV7-8 to TRBJ2-7; no firm D call. This CDR3 has 14 residues. The germline V gene has CDR1 SGHVS and CDR2 FQNEAQ. Trimming took 3 bases from V and 2 from J, leaving 11 bases between them.

This chain joins TRBV6-5 and TRBJ2-7; D is possibly TRBD2 (6 bases). Germline CDR1 MNHEY, CDR2 SVGAGI. The CDR3 contains 15 residues. V dropped 0 bases and J dropped 2 bases, with 11 bases sitting between them. CDR3 sequence: CASSYSEGAPYEQYF. The DNA of the CDR3 is TGTGCCAGCAGTTACTCGGAGGGTGCCCCCTACGAGCAGTACTTC.

This chain links TRBV2 with TRBJ2-7; TRBD2 matches at 10 bases. The CDR3 sequence is 15 residues long. The trim removed 7 bases at V and 6 bases at J, leaving 12 bases unmatched. CDR1 is SNHLY and CDR2 is FYNNEI in the germline V gene. The CDR3 DNA is TGTGCCAGCACCCCCAGGCTAGCGGGAGTCGTCGAGCAGTACTTC. Residues: CASTPRLAGVVEQYF.

The chain recombines TRBV5-5 with TRBJ1-1; D remains ambiguous. V was trimmed by 0 bases and J by 0 bases, leaving 15 bases between them. CDR3 size: 17 residues. Germline CDR1 and CDR2: SGHKS and YYEKEE (reference sequence). CDR3 region: CASSLEGGRYMNTEAFF. The DNA for the CDR3 is TGTGCCAGCAGCTTGGAAGGCGGTAGATATATGAACACTGAAGCTTTCTTT.

The chain combines TRBV28 with TRBJ2-7; maybe TRBD1 (5 bases). The V end was cut by 5 bases, the J end by 0 bases, with 17 bases between. The CDR3 spans 16 residues. The germline gives CDR1 MDHEN, CDR2 SYDVKM. The CDR3 here is CASSAEQVRSSYEQYF. The DNA for the CDR3 is TGTGCCAGCAGTGCGGAACAGGTTCGGAGCTCCTACGAGCAGTACTTC. Using reference TRBV28 and TRBJ2-7 for the parts outside the CDR3, the full variable domain is DVKVTQSSRYLVKRTGEKVFLECVQDMDHENMFWYRQDPGLGLRLIYFSYDVKMKEKGDIPEGYSVSREKKERFSLILESASTNQTSMYLCASSAEQVRSSYEQYFGPGTRLTVT.

This clone was picked up one time. The chain couples TRBV7-6 to TRBJ2-5; possibly TRBD1 for D (5 bases). CDR3 size: 14 residues. Trimming removed 5 bases at V and 5 bases at J, with 15 bases between. Germline V gene lookup returns CDR1 SGHVS and CDR2 FNYEAQ. This CDR3 is CASSAQANRETQYF. CDR3 DNA: TGTGCCAGCAGCGCGCAAGCGAACAGGGAGACCCAGTACTTC.

This chain joins TRBV30 and TRBJ1-4; 10 nucleotides agree with TRBD1. The V segment lost 8 bases and the J segment 10 bases; nucleotides outside the gene matches: 7. Germline V CDR1 and CDR2: GTSNPN, SVGIG (reference sequence). This CDR3 spans 12 amino acids. The CDR3, as DNA: TGTGCCCGCAGTCGGACAGGGGGAAAACTGTTTTTT. It is translated as CARSRTGGKLFF. Full variable domain (missing parts from reference TRBV30 and TRBJ1-4): SQTIHQWPATLVQPVGSPLSLECTVEGTSNPNLYWYRQAAGRGLQLLFYSVGIGQISSEVPQNLSASRPQDRQFILSSKKLLLSDSGFYLCARSRTGGKLFFGSGTQLSVL.

CDR3 bases: TGCGCCAGCAGACCCGGGACAGGGGGAGACTACGAGCAGTACTTC. Translating gives CASRPGTGGDYEQYF. The chain combines TRBV5-1 with TRBJ2-7; 11 bases map to TRBD1. Germline values: CDR1 SGHRS, CDR2 YFSETQ. The CDR3 is 15 residues long. V lost 5 bases to trimming and J lost 3 bases; unmatched junction nucleotides: 7.